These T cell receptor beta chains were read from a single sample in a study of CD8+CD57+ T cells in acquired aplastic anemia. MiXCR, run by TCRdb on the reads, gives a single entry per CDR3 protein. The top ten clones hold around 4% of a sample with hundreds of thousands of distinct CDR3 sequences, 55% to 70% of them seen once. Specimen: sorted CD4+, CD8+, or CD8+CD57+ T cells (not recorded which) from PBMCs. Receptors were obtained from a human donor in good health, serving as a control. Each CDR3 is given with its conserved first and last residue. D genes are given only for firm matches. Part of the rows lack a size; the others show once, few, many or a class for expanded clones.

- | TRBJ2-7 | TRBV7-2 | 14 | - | CASSPEGIHYEQHF | TGTGCCAGCAGCCCAGAAGGGATTCACTACGAGCAGCACTTC
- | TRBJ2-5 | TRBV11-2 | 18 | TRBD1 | CASSSGGGCGETRETQYF | TGTGCCAGCAGCTCAGGGGGCGGTTGCGGGGAGACGAGAGAGACCCAGTACTTC
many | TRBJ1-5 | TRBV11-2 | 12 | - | CASSSDGQPQHF | TGTGCCAGCAGCTCTGACGGTCAGCCCCAGCATTTT
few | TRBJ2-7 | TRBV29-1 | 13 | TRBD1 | CSGGYRGRYEQYF | TGCAGCGGGGGGTACAGGGGGCGATACGAGCAGTACTTC
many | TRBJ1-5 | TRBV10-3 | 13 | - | CAIRDERDQPQHF | TGTGCCATCAGGGACGAACGTGATCAGCCCCAGCATTTT
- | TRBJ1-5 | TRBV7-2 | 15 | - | CASSLGGGTEAFFHF | TGTGCCAGCAGCTTAGGGGGGGGTACTGAAGCTTTCTTTCATTTT
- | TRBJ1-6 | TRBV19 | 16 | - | CASSIRKGFGRSPLHF | TGTGCCAGTAGTATACGGAAGGGGTTTGGGCGATCACCCCTCCACTTT
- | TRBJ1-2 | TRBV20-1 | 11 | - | CSARQGGGYTF | TGCAGTGCTAGGCAGGGAGGCGGCTACACCTTC
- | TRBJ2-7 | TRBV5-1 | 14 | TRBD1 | CASSLRGTAYEQYF | TGCGCCAGCAGCTTGAGGGGGACAGCCTACGAGCAGTACTTC
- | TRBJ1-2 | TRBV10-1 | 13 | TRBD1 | CATRGDREGGYTF | TGTGCCACCCGCGGGGACAGGGAAGGTGGCTACACCTTC
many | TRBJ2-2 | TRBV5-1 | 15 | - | CASSLMGSDTGELFF | TGCGCCAGCAGCTTGATGGGGTCCGACACCGGGGAGCTGTTTTTT
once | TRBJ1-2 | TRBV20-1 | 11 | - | CSAPTGYGYTF | TGCAGTGCACCGACTGGTTATGGCTACACCTTC
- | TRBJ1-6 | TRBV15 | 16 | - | CATSRDHWGSGSPLHF | TGTGCCACCAGCAGAGATCATTGGGGCTCGGGTTCACCCCTCCACTTT
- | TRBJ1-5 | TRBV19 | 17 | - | CASSIWAGDNSPLHFGF | -
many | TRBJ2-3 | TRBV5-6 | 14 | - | CASSLAGSTNTQYF | TGTGCCAGCAGCTTGGCGGGATCGACAAATACGCAGTATTTT
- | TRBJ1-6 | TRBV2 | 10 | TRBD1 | CASSLTTGSF | TGTGCCAGCAGCTTGACGACAGGGAGTTTT
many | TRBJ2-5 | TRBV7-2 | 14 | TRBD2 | CASISSGVVETQYF | TGTGCCAGCATCAGTAGCGGGGTTGTTGAGACCCAGTACTTC
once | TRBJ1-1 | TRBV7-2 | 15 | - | CASSLAGERNRELFF | TGTGCCAGCAGCTTAGCTGGGGAGAGAAATAGAGAACTGTTCTTT
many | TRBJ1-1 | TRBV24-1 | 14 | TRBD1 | CATSAPRGHTEAFF | TGTGCCACCAGTGCACCCAGGGGGCACACTGAAGCTTTCTTT
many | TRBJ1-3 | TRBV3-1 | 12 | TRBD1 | CASGGTGNTIYF | TGTGCCTCAGGGGGCACTGGAAACACCATATATTTT
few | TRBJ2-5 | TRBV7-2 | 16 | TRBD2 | CASSQGPGRGGQNQYF | TGTGCCAGCAGCCAAGGTCCGGGGCGGGGGGGCCAAAACCAGTACTTC
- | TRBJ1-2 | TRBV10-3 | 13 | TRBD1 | CASRTGANYGYTF | TGTGCCAGCAGGACAGGAGCTAACTATGGCTACACCTTC
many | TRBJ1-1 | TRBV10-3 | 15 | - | CAISDLAAASTEAFF | TGTGCCATCAGTGATCTGGCAGCAGCTAGCACTGAAGCTTTCTTT
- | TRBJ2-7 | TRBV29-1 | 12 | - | CSVGWVSYEQYF | TGCAGCGTTGGTTGGGTTAGCTACGAGCAGTACTTC
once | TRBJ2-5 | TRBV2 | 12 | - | CASRNPKETEYF | TGTGCCAGCCGCAACCCAAAAGAGACCGAGTACTTC
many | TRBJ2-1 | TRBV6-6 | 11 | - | CASERYNEQFF | TGTGCCAGCGAGCGGTACAATGAGCAGTTCTTC
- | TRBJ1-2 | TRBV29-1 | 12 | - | CSVGDQNYGYTF | TGCAGCGTAGGGGACCAAAACTATGGCTACACCTTC
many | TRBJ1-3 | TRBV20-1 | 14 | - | CSISRGVSGNTIYF | TGCAGTATCAGTAGGGGGGTTTCTGGAAACACCATATATTTT
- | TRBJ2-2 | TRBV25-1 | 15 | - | CASSTPAGRTGELFF | TGTGCCAGCAGTACGCCGGCAGGCAGGACCGGGGAGCTGTTTTTT
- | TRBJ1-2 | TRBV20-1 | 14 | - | CSARGRGLCYGYTF | TGCAGTGCTAGAGGTCGGGGGCTGTGCTATGGCTACACCTTC
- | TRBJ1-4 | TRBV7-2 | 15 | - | CASSSDSGGRLREFF | TGTGCCAGCAGCTCAGACAGCGGGGGCCGTCTAAGGGAGTTTTTT
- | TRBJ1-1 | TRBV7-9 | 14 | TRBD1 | CASSQGQTTAEAFF | TGTGCCAGCAGCCAGGGACAGACGACCGCTGAAGCTTTCTTT
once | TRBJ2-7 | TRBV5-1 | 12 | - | CASSLVQGNTYF | TGCGCCAGCAGCTTGGTGCAGGGGAACACGTACTTC
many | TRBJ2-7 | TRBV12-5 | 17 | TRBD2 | CASGLVLWTSGGEQQYF | TGTGCTAGTGGTTTGGTACTCTGGACTAGCGGGGGGGAACAGCAGTACTTC
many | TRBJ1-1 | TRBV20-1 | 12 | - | CSADDSPEEAFF | TGCAGTGCAGACGACAGCCCCGAGGAAGCTTTCTTT
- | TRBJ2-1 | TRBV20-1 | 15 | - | CSARDFGSAYDEQSF | TGCAGTGCTAGAGATTTTGGGAGTGCCTACGATGAGCAGTCCTTC
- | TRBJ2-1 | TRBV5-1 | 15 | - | CASSSRTASYNEQFF | TGCGCCAGCAGCTCCCGGACAGCTTCCTACAATGAGCAGTTCTTC
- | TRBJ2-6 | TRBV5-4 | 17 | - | CASSQTTDPSGANVLTF | TGTGCCAGCAGCCAGACGACAGATCCCTCTGGGGCCAACGTCCTGACTTTC
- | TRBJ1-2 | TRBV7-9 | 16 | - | CASSFRGGRSDTQYTF | TGTGCCAGCAGCTTTCGCGGGGGGCGATCAGATACGCAGTACACCTTC
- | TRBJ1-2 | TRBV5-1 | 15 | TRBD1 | CASSPSGQGNYGYTF | TGCGCCAGCAGCCCAAGTGGACAGGGGAACTATGGCTACACCTTC
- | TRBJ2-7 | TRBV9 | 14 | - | CASSGSGIVYEQYF | TGTGCCAGCAGCGGGTCGGGGATAGTCTACGAGCAGTACTTC
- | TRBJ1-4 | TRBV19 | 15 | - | CAGSSSSAGSGKLFF | TGTGCCGGTAGTTCTTCGAGTGCAGGGTCGGGAAAACTGTTTTTT
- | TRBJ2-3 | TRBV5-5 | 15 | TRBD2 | CASSLADRLADTQYF | TGCGCCAGCAGCTTGGCTGACAGACTAGCGGATACGCAGTATTTT
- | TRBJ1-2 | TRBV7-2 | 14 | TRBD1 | CASSVGTGGLCYQF | TGTGCCAGCAGCGTAGGGACAGGGGGGTTGTGCTACCAGTTC
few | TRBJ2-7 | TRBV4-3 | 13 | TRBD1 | CASSQGTGNEQYF | TGCGCCAGCAGCCAGGGGACAGGGAACGAGCAGTACTTC
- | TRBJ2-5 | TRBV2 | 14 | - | CTSGAPAYGETQYF | TGTACCAGCGGAGCTCCCGCGTACGGAGAGACCCAGTACTTC
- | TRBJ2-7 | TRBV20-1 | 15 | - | CSASPPAQMSYEQYF | TGCAGTGCTTCACCCCCGGCACAGATGTCCTACGAGCAGTACTTC
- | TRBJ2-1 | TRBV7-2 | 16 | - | CASSLSRRRESNEQFF | TGTGCCAGCAGCCTCTCTCGCAGGCGAGAGAGCAATGAGCAGTTCTTC
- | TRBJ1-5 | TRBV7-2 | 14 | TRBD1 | CASSLTGVVQPQHF | TGTGCCAGCAGCTTAACAGGGGTCGTTCAGCCCCAGCATTTT